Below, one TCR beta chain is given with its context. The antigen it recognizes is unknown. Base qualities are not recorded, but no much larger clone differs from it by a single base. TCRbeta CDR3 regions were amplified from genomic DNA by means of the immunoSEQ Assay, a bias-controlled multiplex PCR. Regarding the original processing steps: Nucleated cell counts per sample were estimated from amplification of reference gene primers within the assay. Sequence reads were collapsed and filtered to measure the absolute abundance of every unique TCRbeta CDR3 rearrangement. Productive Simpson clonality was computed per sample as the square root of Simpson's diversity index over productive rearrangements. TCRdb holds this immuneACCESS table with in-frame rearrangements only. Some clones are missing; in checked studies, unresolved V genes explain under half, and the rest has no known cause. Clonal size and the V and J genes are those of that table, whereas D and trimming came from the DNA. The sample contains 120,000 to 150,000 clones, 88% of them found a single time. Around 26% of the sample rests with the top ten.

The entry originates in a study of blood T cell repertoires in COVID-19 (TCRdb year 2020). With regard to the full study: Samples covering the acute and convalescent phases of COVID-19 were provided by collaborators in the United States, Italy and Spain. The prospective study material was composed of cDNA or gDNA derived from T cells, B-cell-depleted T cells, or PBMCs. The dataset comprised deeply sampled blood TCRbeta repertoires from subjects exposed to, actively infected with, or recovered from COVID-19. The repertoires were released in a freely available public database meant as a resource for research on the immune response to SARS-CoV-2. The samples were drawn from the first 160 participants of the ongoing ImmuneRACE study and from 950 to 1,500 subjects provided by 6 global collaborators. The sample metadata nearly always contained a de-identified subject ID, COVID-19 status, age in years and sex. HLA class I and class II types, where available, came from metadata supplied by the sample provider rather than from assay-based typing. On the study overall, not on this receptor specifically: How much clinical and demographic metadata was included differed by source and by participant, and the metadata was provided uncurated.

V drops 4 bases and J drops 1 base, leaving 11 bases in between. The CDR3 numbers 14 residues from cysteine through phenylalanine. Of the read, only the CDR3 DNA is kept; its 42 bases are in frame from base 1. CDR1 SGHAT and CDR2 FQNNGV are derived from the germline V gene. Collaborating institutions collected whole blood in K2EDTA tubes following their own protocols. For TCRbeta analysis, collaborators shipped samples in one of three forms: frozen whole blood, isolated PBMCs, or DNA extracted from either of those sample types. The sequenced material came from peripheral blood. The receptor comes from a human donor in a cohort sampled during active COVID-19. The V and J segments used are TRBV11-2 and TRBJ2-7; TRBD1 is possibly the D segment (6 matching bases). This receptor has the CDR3 CASSSMQGSYEQYF. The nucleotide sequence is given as TGTGCCAGCAGCTCCATGCAGGGGTCCTACGAGCAGTACTTC.